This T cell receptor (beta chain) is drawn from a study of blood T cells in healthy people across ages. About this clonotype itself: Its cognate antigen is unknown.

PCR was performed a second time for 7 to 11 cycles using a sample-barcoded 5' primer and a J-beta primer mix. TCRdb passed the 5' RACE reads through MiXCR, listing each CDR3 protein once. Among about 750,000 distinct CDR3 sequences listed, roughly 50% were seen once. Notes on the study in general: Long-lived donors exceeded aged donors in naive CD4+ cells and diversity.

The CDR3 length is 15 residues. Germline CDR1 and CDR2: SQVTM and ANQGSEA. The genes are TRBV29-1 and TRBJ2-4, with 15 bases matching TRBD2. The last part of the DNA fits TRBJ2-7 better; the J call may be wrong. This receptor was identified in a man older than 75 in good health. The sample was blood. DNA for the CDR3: TGCAGCGTGAAAGGACTAGCGGGAGGGAACTACGAGCAGTACTTC. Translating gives CSVKGLAGGNYEQYF.